The 25 T cell receptor beta chains below all came from one sample that was sequenced in a study of blood T cell repertoires in COVID-19. Libraries were prepared by immunoSEQ multiplex PCR; TCRdb keeps only in-frame clonotypes and omits some of them. The sample holds approximately 350,000 clones, 86% seen once. Sequenced input: peripheral blood. These receptors were taken from a woman aged 55-69 years with COVID-19, enrolled during active disease.

The CDR3 region has the DNA TGTGCCAGCAGCGCGAGCGGGGGCGCCCGACCAAACTATGGCTACACCTTC. It encodes CASSASGGARPNYGYTF. The V and J genes are TRBV9 and TRBJ1-2; D may be TRBD1 (6 bases). Trimming shortened V by 3 bases and J by 2 bases, and 20 bases separated the two germline ends. The germline V gene encodes CDR1 SGDLS and CDR2 YYNGEE. The CDR3 loop spans 17 amino acids.

This sequence joins TRBV5-4 and TRBJ2-1; 9 bases map to TRBD1. The CDR3 totals 15 residues. With V trimmed by 2 bases and J by 5 bases, 5 bases remained unmatched. Germline loops: CDR1 SGHNT, CDR2 YYREEE (reference sequence). CDR3 sequence reads: CASSLSGQGNNEQFF. The CDR3 DNA follows: TGTGCCAGCAGCTTATCGGGACAGGGAAACAATGAGCAGTTCTTC.

The chain links TRBV6-5 to TRBJ1-5; D possibly corresponds to TRBD1 (5 bases). The V and J ends lost 0 bases and 3 bases respectively, with 12 bases between them. The CDR3 spans 16 residues. Looked up from germline, CDR1 is MNHEY and CDR2 is SVGAGI. CDR3 sequence (DNA): TGTGCCAGCAGTTACTCGTCGACAGACAACAATCAGCCCCAGCATTTT. It translates to CASSYSSTDNNQPQHF.

This chain links TRBV9 with TRBJ2-5; the match to TRBD2 covers 7 bases. In germline, CDR1 is SGDLS, CDR2 YYNGEE. V was pared by 0 bases and J by 2 bases, with 10 bases of the junction left unmatched. The CDR3 spans 17 residues. The CDR3 protein is CASSVGWGGPEQETQYF. The CDR3 region has the DNA TGTGCCAGCAGCGTAGGGTGGGGGGGACCCGAACAAGAGACCCAGTACTTC. Supplemented by reference TRBV9 and TRBJ2-5, the full variable domain reads DSGVTQTPKHLITATGQRVTLRCSPRSGDLSVYWYQQSLDQGLQFLIQYYNGEERAKGNILERFSAQQFPDLHSELNLSSLELGDSALYFCASSVGWGGPEQETQYFGPGTRLLVL.

V usage is TRBV5-4 and J usage is TRBJ2-3; 12 bases fit TRBD2. Trimming cost V 2 bases and J 7 bases; bases outside gene matches: 2. The CDR3 totals 14 residues. Germline V gene sequence: CDR1 SGHNT, CDR2 YYREEE (reference sequence). CDR3 nucleotide sequence: TGTGCCAGCAGCTTACTAGCGGGGGGCCATACGCAGTATTTT. Encoded protein: CASSLLAGGHTQYF. The whole variable domain, remainder taken from reference TRBV5-4 and TRBJ2-3, is ETGVTQSPTHLIKTRGQQVTLRCSSQSGHNTVSWYQQALGQGPQFIFQYYREEENGRGNFPPRFSGLQFPNYSSELNVNALELDDSALYLCASSLLAGGHTQYFGPGTRLTVL.

The gene calls are TRBV7-2 and TRBJ2-7; 8 bases match TRBD2. In germline, CDR1 is SGHTA, CDR2 FQGNSA. CDR3 length: 16 amino acids. Germline trimming cut 2 bases from V and 4 bases from J; bases unmatched to any gene: 10. The CDR3 nucleotides are TGTGCCAGCAGCTTAAGTGGTAGCGGGGCTGAATACGAGCAGTACTTC. Its protein product is CASSLSGSGAEYEQYF.

The chain uses TRBV10-3 and TRBJ1-2, with a tentative D call TRBD1 (5 bases). V was cut by 5 bases and J by 4 bases, with 14 bases left in between. The germline gives CDR1 ENHRY, CDR2 SYGVKD. The CDR3 totals 14 residues. The CDR3 sequence: CAISSLRGGYGYTF. The CDR3 DNA is TGTGCCATCAGTTCCCTAAGGGGTGGCTATGGCTACACCTTC.

J is TRBJ1-5 and V is TRBV7-6; D unresolved. The germline V gene encodes CDR1 SGHVS and CDR2 FNYEAQ. Trimming took 2 bases from V and 4 from J, leaving 21 bases between them. This CDR3 has 18 residues. The CDR3 nucleotides read TGTGCCAGCAGCTTAAATCCCCCAGGCGTAGTTGGGAATCAGCCCCAGCATTTT. Translation gives CASSLNPPGVVGNQPQHF.

The J gene is TRBJ2-7, the V gene TRBV7-2, with 7 positions matching TRBD2. CDR3 length: 16 residues. Trimming took 1 base from V and 0 from J; bases not matched to a gene: 6. Germline assignment: CDR1 SGHTA and CDR2 FQGNSA. The DNA for the CDR3 is TGTGCCAGCAGCTTAGGGGCGGGGGTCCCCTCCTACGAGCAGTACTTC. This encodes CASSLGAGVPSYEQYF.

V usage is TRBV9 and J usage is TRBJ2-5; TRBD2 aligns across 10 bases. The germline V gene has CDR1 SGDLS and CDR2 YYNGEE. This CDR3 is built from 16 residues. J was trimmed by 2 bases and V by 1 base; bases with no gene match: 5. CDR3 sequence (DNA): TGTGCCAGCAGCGTAACTAGCGGGGTCCCGCAAGAGACCCAGTACTTC. It specifies CASSVTSGVPQETQYF.

V is TRBV7-9 and J is TRBJ2-3; D might be TRBD1 (6 bases). This CDR3 has 17 amino acids. V lost 3 bases and J lost 1, with 17 bases in between. CDR1 and CDR2 from the germline V gene are SEHNR and FQNEAQ (reference sequence). The CDR3, as DNA: TGTGCCAGCAGCTTCTCGGCCAGGGGTGGGGGCACAGATACGCAGTATTTT. The encoded protein is CASSFSARGGGTDTQYF.

V gene TRBV5-1 combines with J gene TRBJ2-7; D might be TRBD1 (5 bases). The CDR3 runs to 14 residues. Trimming shortened V by 1 base and J by 5 bases, and 13 bases separated the two germline ends. Germline CDR1 is SGHRS and CDR2 is YFSETQ. CDR3 amino acids: CASSLRRGIDEQYF. The CDR3 bases are TGCGCCAGCAGCTTGCGAAGGGGCATCGACGAGCAGTACTTC.

The chain employs TRBV30 and TRBJ2-7, with 9 positions matching TRBD1. The CDR3 extends over 14 amino acids. The germline V gene encodes CDR1 GTSNPN and CDR2 SVGIG (reference sequence). The J segment lost 6 bases and the V segment lost 2 bases, leaving 8 bases of the junction unmatched. The CDR3 region has the DNA TGTGCCTGGAGTTTTGGACAGGGGCGAGCCGAGCAGTACTTC. Translated, it gives CAWSFGQGRAEQYF.

This clone was detected a few times. V usage is TRBV7-9 and J usage is TRBJ1-5, with 7 bases that match TRBD1. Germline-derived CDR1 and CDR2 are SEHNR and FQNEAQ (reference sequence). Losses at the gene ends were 4 bases for V and 0 bases for J; bases not matched to a gene: 9. This CDR3 contains 17 residues. Here the CDR3 reads CASSSVGTDYSNQPQHF. The DNA of the CDR3 is TGTGCCAGCAGCTCCGTGGGGACAGATTATAGCAATCAGCCCCAGCATTTT. The full variable domain, completed using reference TRBV7-9 and TRBJ1-5, is DTGVSQNPRHKITKRGQNVTFRCDPISEHNRLYWYRQTLGQGPEFLTYFQNEAQLEKSRLLSDRFSAERPKGSFSTLEIQRTEQGDSAMYLCASSSVGTDYSNQPQHFGDGTRLSIL.

CDR3 DNA: TGTGCCAGCAGCTTACAGGGGAATAATTCACCCCTCCACTTT. This codes for CASSLQGNNSPLHF. The chain combines TRBV7-2 with TRBJ1-6, with D maybe TRBD1 (6 bases). Germline lookup yields CDR1 SGHTA and CDR2 FQGNSA. Trimming left V 2 bases short and J 5 bases short, with 7 bases between. The length of the CDR3 is 14 residues.

The V call is TRBV30, the J call TRBJ1-2; a possible D gene is TRBD1 (5 bases). CDR1 GTSNPN and CDR2 SVGIG come from the germline V gene (reference sequence). V was trimmed by 5 bases and J by 7 bases, leaving 20 bases between them. This CDR3 spans 14 amino acids. The CDR3 DNA sequence: TGTGCCTGGGATTCAGGGTACTCGGGCGGTGGCTACACCTTC. Translation: CAWDSGYSGGGYTF. Full variable domain (missing parts from reference TRBV30 and TRBJ1-2): SQTIHQWPATLVQPVGSPLSLECTVEGTSNPNLYWYRQAAGRGLQLLFYSVGIGQISSEVPQNLSASRPQDRQFILSSKKLLLSDSGFYLCAWDSGYSGGGYTFGSGTRLTVV.

The chain has TRBV11-2 and TRBJ2-1, with D perhaps matching TRBD2 (7 bases). The CDR3 is 16 amino acids. Germline CDR1 and CDR2: SGHAT and FQNNGV. With 1 base removed from V and 4 bases from J, the gap between germline ends came to 14 bases. The CDR3 coding sequence is TGTGCCAGCAGCTTAGTTTTAGGGGGGGGATACAATGAGCAGTTCTTC. It translates to CASSLVLGGGYNEQFF.

The V call is TRBV7-2, the J call TRBJ1-2; D ambiguous. Germline CDR1 is SGHTA and CDR2 is FQGNSA. The CDR3 extends over 15 amino acids. V was cut by 3 bases and J by 4 bases, with 15 bases left in between. The CDR3 region is CASSFTRREAYGYTF. The CDR3 DNA is TGTGCCAGCAGCTTTACTAGGAGGGAGGCCTATGGCTACACCTTC.

V and J are TRBV18 and TRBJ2-7; 8 bases align to TRBD1. CDR1 is KGHSH, CDR2 LQKENI, per germline. Germline trimming cut 0 bases from V and 3 bases from J; bases unmatched to any gene: 4. This CDR3 contains 15 residues. CDR3 DNA: TGTGCCAGCTCACCACCAGGACAGGGAAGCTACGAGCAGTACTTC. Its protein is CASSPPGQGSYEQYF.

V and J are TRBV5-1 and TRBJ2-3; 12 nucleotides match TRBD2. This CDR3 comprises 15 residues. Trimming at V came to 5 bases and at J to 4 bases, leaving 5 bases not matched to a gene. Germline lookup yields CDR1 SGHRS and CDR2 YFSETQ. CDR3 in DNA: TGCGCCAGCAGGTATGGGACTAGCGGGTCAGATACGCAGTATTTT. Its protein product is CASRYGTSGSDTQYF.

This clone was seen a few times. The chain joins TRBV5-1 to TRBJ1-2; 8 nucleotides line up with TRBD1. Germline V lookup: CDR1 SGHRS, CDR2 YFSETQ. The V gene end was trimmed by 0 bases and the J gene end by 0 bases; junction bases not matched to a gene: 10. The CDR3 consists of 18 residues. The CDR3 sequence is CASSLGRTGSPANYGYTF. The CDR3 nucleotides read TGCGCCAGCAGCTTGGGAAGGACAGGGTCCCCGGCTAACTATGGCTACACCTTC.

V is TRBV9 and J is TRBJ1-1, with TRBD1 as a possible D gene (5 bases). CDR1 and CDR2 from the germline V gene are SGDLS and YYNGEE. With 3 bases removed from V and 1 base from J, the gap between germline ends came to 13 bases. The CDR3 loop spans 15 amino acids. The CDR3 spells CASSARVGGNTEAFF. Here the CDR3 DNA reads TGTGCCAGCAGCGCGCGAGTGGGGGGGAACACTGAAGCTTTCTTT.

The chain is built from TRBV4-3 and TRBJ2-2; D is perhaps TRBD1 (5 bases). The CDR3 is 13 residues long. Germline lookup yields CDR1 LGHNA and CDR2 YSLEER. Trimming removed 0 bases at V and 12 bases at J, with 11 bases between. The CDR3 DNA is TGCGCCAGCAGCCAAGACAGGGCGGTTCAGCTGTTTTTT. This codes for CASSQDRAVQLFF.

This rearrangement joins TRBV5-1 to TRBJ2-5, with 7 bases lining up with TRBD1. The CDR3 has 16 amino acids. Germline lookup yields CDR1 SGHRS and CDR2 YFSETQ. J gave up 4 bases and V 2 bases, and 11 bases lay outside the gene matches. The DNA for the CDR3 is TGCGCCAGCAGCTTTCAGGGGGTGATTGCCCTAGAGACCCAGTACTTC. Protein product: CASSFQGVIALETQYF.

The chain's CDR3 is CASPAGRADTQYF. The CDR3 DNA reads TGTGCCAGCCCTGCGGGGCGGGCAGATACGCAGTATTTT. The chain is built from TRBV2 and TRBJ2-3, with D possibly being TRBD2 (6 bases). The V gene lost 8 bases and the J gene lost 4 bases, with 13 bases spanning the gap. CDR3 length: 13 residues. In germline, CDR1 is SNHLY, CDR2 FYNNEI.